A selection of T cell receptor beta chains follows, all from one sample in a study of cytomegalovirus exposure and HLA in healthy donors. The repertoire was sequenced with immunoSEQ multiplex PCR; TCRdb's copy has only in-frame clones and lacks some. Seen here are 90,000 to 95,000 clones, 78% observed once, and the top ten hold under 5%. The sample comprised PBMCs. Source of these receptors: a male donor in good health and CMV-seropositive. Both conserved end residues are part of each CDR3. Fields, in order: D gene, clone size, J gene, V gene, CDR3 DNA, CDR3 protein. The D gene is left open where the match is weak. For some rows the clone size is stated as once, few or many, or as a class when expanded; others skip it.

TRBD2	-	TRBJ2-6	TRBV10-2	TGCGCCAGCTTAAGGCCAGCGGGAGAGGCTGGGGCCAACGTCCTGACTTTC	CASLRPAGEAGANVLTF
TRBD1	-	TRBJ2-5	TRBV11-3	TGTGCCAGCAGCTTAAGAGGGGGCACGGGGGAGACCCAGTACTTC	CASSLRGGTGETQYF
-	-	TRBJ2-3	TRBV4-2	TGTGCCAGCAGCCAAGATCTCAGCGACTCCCGCACAGATACGCAGTATTTT	CASSQDLSDSRTDTQYF
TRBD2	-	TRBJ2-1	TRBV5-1	TGCGCCAGCAGTTCAGCGGGAGCCTACAATGAGCAGTTCTTC	CASSSAGAYNEQFF
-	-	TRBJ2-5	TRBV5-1	TGCGCCAGCAGCCGCGGGGGCCTAGAGTGGACCCAGTACTTC	CASSRGGLEWTQYF
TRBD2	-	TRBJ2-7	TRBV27	TGTGCCAGCAGTAGCGGGAGGTTAACCTACGAGCAGTACTTC	CASSSGRLTYEQYF
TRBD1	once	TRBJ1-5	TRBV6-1	TGTGCCAGCAGTGAGATCACAGGGGGCATAAGCAATCAGCCCCAGCATTTT	CASSEITGGISNQPQHF
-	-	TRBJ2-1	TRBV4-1	TGCGCCAGCAGCCAAGATTTCCAGGGCTCCTACAATGAGCAGTTCTTC	CASSQDFQGSYNEQFF
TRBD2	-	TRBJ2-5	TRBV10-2	TGCGCCAGCAGTGACTTCGACCGGGAGGGCGGGGAGACCCAGTACTTC	CASSDFDREGGETQYF
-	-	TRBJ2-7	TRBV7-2	TGTGCCAGCAGCAAGGACAGCCAAAGTTCCGAGCAGTACTTC	CASSKDSQSSEQYF
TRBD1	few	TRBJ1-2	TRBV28	TGTGCCAGCAGGGTGCGACAGGGGGCGCAGGGCGGCTACACCTTC	CASRVRQGAQGGYTF
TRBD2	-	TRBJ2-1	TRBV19	TGTGCCAGTAGTATTCGGCTAGCGGACTGGAGTGAGCAGTTCTTC	CASSIRLADWSEQFF
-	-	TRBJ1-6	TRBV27	TGTGCCAGCAGTCCCTCGGTGGGGAGCTCCTATAATTCACCCCTCCACTTT	CASSPSVGSSYNSPLHF
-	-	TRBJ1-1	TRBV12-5	TGTGCTAGTGCCCGCCCAGGTTTAGGCACTGAAGCTTTCTTT	CASARPGLGTEAFF
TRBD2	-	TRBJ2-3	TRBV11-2	TGTGCCAGCAGCTTAGATCTCTCAGGCACACTAGCGGGGGATGATACGCAGTATTTT	CASSLDLSGTLAGDDTQYF
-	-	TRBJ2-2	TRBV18	TGTGCCAGCTCACCATCCCCCCGCGCGAACACCGGGGAGCTGTTTTTT	CASSPSPRANTGELFF
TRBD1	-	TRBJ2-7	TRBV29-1	TGCAGCGTTGTGTGGGACAGGTCCTACGAGCAGTACTTC	CSVVWDRSYEQYF
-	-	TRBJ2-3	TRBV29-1	TGCAGCGTTGAAAGGCGGGTGGGTACGCAGTATTTT	CSVERRVGTQYF
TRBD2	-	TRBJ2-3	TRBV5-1	TGCGCCAGCAGCTTGGCGCGGGGGGACACAGATACGCAGTATTTT	CASSLARGDTDTQYF
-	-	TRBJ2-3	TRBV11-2	TGTGCCAGCAGCTCTGTTTTCACAGATACGCAGTATTTT	CASSSVFTDTQYF
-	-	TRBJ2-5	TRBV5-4	TGTGCCAGCAGCTTGGGGCCGCTAGCCCAGTACTTC	CASSLGPLAQYF
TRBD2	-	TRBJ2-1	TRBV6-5	TGTGCCAGCAGTTTAGCGGGAGATTTTGACAATGAGCAGTTCTTC	CASSLAGDFDNEQFF